This T cell receptor (beta chain) is drawn from a study of early T cells in non-severe SARS-CoV-2 infection. General study findings and limits: Clonotype matching in VDJdb favored anti-spike CD8 responses and did not capture private and CD4 specificities.

Researchers attached unique molecular identifiers to individual cDNA molecules. One entry per CDR3 protein results from TCRdb running MiXCR on the 5' RACE reads. Seen here are tens of thousands of distinct CDR3 sequences, about 13% observed once, and the top ten hold approximately 1.1%. This clonotype was picked up a small number of times. No antigen is known for it. V shed 4 bases and J 7 bases; nucleotides not matched to a gene: 7. The germline V gene encodes CDR1 SQVTM and CDR2 ANQGSEA. This CDR3 has 13 amino acids. This chain connects TRBV29-1 to TRBJ2-1, with 7 nucleotides matching TRBD1. The sample comprised whole blood. The source is an adult who was a healthcare worker with PCR-confirmed SARS-CoV-2 infection or an uninfected control (not recorded which). The CDR3 nucleotides are TGCAGCGTTGGGGGACAGTCCTGGAATGAGCAGTTCTTC. This gives the protein CSVGGQSWNEQFF.